Below, 22 T cell receptor beta chains from the same sample are listed, as sequenced in a study of CD8 T cells in ankylosing spondylitis. TCRdb reanalysed the 5' RACE reads using MiXCR and keeps one entry per CDR3 protein. The data show 200,000 to 300,000 distinct CDR3 sequences, roughly a quarter seen once. Material: blood, either unsorted or a sorted T cell fraction (not recorded which). All receptors come from a male donor with ankylosing spondylitis or in good health (not recorded which).

This clonotype came up a few times. The J gene is TRBJ2-5, the V gene TRBV6-5; D is ambiguous. This CDR3 has 13 amino acids. Germline CDR1 is MNHEY and CDR2 is SVGAGI. The germline V and J ends were trimmed by 4 bases and 5 bases, with 11 bases remaining between them. Written as DNA, the CDR3 is TGTGCCAGCAGTTCCCCGGATCGGGAGACCCAGTACTTC. Translating gives CASSSPDRETQYF.

Only a few counts were recorded for this clonotype. The rearrangement joins TRBV20-1 to TRBJ2-7, with 8 nucleotides matching TRBD2. Germline V lookup: CDR1 DFQATT, CDR2 SNEGSKA (reference sequence). This CDR3 is 14 amino acids long. V gave up 2 bases and J gave up 2 bases; unmatched junction bases: 5. The CDR3: CSARLAGLTYEQYF. In DNA, the CDR3 is TGCAGTGCTAGACTAGCGGGCCTGACCTACGAGCAGTACTTC.

The chain joins TRBV19 to TRBJ1-5; 7 bases map to TRBD1. The germline gives CDR1 LNHDA, CDR2 SQIVND (reference sequence). The CDR3 loop spans 15 amino acids. V trimming: 7 bases; J trimming: 1 base; junction bases outside the gene matches: 7. The CDR3 DNA reads as TGTGCCAGTACCCAACGGGACAGAAGCAATCAGCCCCAGCATTTT. Its translation: CASTQRDRSNQPQHF.

This clonotype was recorded at least ten times. The rearrangement uses TRBV3-1 and TRBJ1-2; the D is unclear. Germline V CDR1 and CDR2: LGHDT, YNNKEL (reference sequence). The CDR3 extends over 12 amino acids. V was trimmed by 1 base and J by 8 bases, leaving 8 bases between them. The CDR3 reads CASSQGGGGYTF. The CDR3 DNA reads as TGTGCCAGCAGCCAAGGTGGTGGCGGCTACACCTTC.

This clonotype has a handful of counts. V is TRBV29-1 and J is TRBJ1-1; no clear D. The CDR3 covers 12 residues. CDR1 SQVTM and CDR2 ANQGSEA come from the germline V gene. V lost 5 bases and J lost 5, with 12 bases in between. CDR3 sequence: CSVSGPTTEAFF. CDR3 nucleotides: TGCAGCGTTTCTGGACCTACTACTGAAGCTTTCTTT.

V gene TRBV20-1 combines with J gene TRBJ2-1; TRBD2 agrees at 11 bases. Germline lookup yields CDR1 DFQATT and CDR2 SNEGSKA (reference sequence). Germline trimming cut 2 bases from V and 0 bases from J; bases unmatched to any gene: 9. CDR3 size: 18 residues. This chain's CDR3 is CSARLLAGGLSSYNEQFF. The CDR3 DNA sequence: TGCAGTGCTAGACTATTAGCGGGGGGGCTCAGCTCCTACAATGAGCAGTTCTTC.

This clonotype was recorded at least ten times. In DNA form, the CDR3 reads TGCAGTGCCTCAAAACCGGGGGGGAAAAACATTCAGTACTTC. Protein: CSASKPGGKNIQYF. J is TRBJ2-4 and V is TRBV20-1; 8 bases line up with TRBD2. V gave up 6 bases and J gave up 4 bases; unmatched junction bases: 8. Looked up from germline, CDR1 is DFQATT and CDR2 is SNEGSKA (reference sequence). The length of the CDR3 is 14 residues.

This clonotype was seen many times. The chain employs TRBV12-3 or TRBV12-4 and TRBJ2-7; tentatively, D is TRBD1 (5 bases). The germline V and J ends were trimmed by 3 bases and 2 bases, with 8 bases remaining between them. This CDR3 contains 13 residues. The CDR3 coding sequence is TGTGCCAGCAGTTTTCTAGGGGCCTACGAGCAGTACTTC. Residues: CASSFLGAYEQYF.

CDR3 DNA: TGTGCCAGCAGTTTAGGGACAGGACAGAACTATGGCTACACCTTC. Protein sequence: CASSLGTGQNYGYTF. The chain recombines TRBV12-3 or TRBV12-4 with TRBJ1-2, with TRBD1 matching over 7 bases. The ends lost 1 base at V and 2 bases at J; junction bases unmatched: 4. The CDR3 is 15 residues long.

The chain couples TRBV7-9 to TRBJ1-2; perhaps TRBD1 as D (5 bases). V lost 5 bases and J lost 4, with 11 bases in between. The V gene's germline CDR1 is SEHNR and CDR2 FQNEAQ (reference sequence). The CDR3 extends over 13 amino acids. CDR3 sequence reads: CASSLTDFYGYTF. In DNA form, the CDR3 reads TGTGCCAGCAGCCTGACAGATTTCTATGGCTACACCTTC.

This clonotype has a count of ten or more. The V call is TRBV10-3, the J call TRBJ2-1, with D perhaps matching TRBD1 (6 bases). The germline V gene encodes CDR1 ENHRY and CDR2 SYGVKD. V gave up 7 bases and J gave up 0 bases, with 10 bases separating them. This CDR3 region has 14 residues. CDR3 sequence reads: CAIKTGSSYNEQFF. The CDR3 bases are TGTGCCATCAAGACAGGATCCTCCTACAATGAGCAGTTCTTC.

This clonotype turned up a few times. The genes are TRBV12-3 or TRBV12-4 and TRBJ2-7, with D tentatively TRBD2 (6 bases). CDR3 length: 14 amino acids. V was pared by 3 bases and J by 6 bases, with 15 bases between. CDR3 coding DNA: TGTGCCAGCAGTTTCTACGGGGGAGTGGGCGAGCAGTACTTC. This sequence encodes CASSFYGGVGEQYF.

Details on this clonotype: This may be a read error: a much more frequent sequence differs by one nucleotide. The V gene is TRBV29-1, the J gene TRBJ2-5; maybe TRBD1 (5 bases). This CDR3 is 12 amino acids long. Germline V gene sequence: CDR1 SQVTM, CDR2 ANQGSEA. CDR3 sequence (DNA): TGCAGCGTTGACAGGGCCGAGAAGACCAAGTACTTC. Residues: CSVDRAEKTKYF.

This chain's CDR3 is CSARVEDRENTEAFF. As DNA, the CDR3 is TGCAGTGCTAGAGTTGAGGACAGGGAGAACACTGAAGCTTTCTTT. The rearrangement uses TRBV20-1 and TRBJ1-1; 8 nucleotides agree with TRBD1. With 1 base clipped from V and 1 base from J, the junction kept 5 bases outside the gene matches. This CDR3 is 15 amino acids long. Germline CDR1 reads DFQATT; CDR2 reads SNEGSKA (reference sequence).

This clonotype was detected a few times. The rearrangement uses TRBV20-1 and TRBJ2-2; D unclear. Germline V CDR1 and CDR2: DFQATT, SNEGSKA (reference sequence). This CDR3 has 14 amino acids. V lost 4 bases and J 2 bases, leaving 11 bases between the germline ends. The CDR3 nucleotides are TGCAGTGCTATGGTCTACCTAAACACCGGGGAGCTGTTTTTT. It codes for CSAMVYLNTGELFF.

V and J are TRBV6-4 and TRBJ2-1; possibly TRBD1 for D (5 bases). CDR3 length equals 16 residues. V was shortened by 0 bases and J by 0 bases, with 9 bases between the two germline ends. CDR1 and CDR2 from the germline V gene are MRHNA and SNTAGT. CDR3 sequence reads: CASSDSGQGSYNEQFF. CDR3 DNA: TGTGCCAGCAGTGACTCGGGCCAGGGCTCCTACAATGAGCAGTTCTTC.

This clonotype has at least ten counts. One end of the junction is discordant with germline, which a read error may explain. This chain links TRBV29-1 with TRBJ1-5; 8 bases align to TRBD1. Germline V gene data show CDR1 as SQVTM and CDR2 as ANQGSEA. The CDR3 runs 14 residues. CDR3 sequence (DNA): TGCAGCGCTGAAACCGGGACAGGAAGTCAGCCCCAGCATTTT. As protein: CSAETGTGSQPQHF.

In its sample, this clonotype was seen a few times. The chain is built from TRBV29-1 and TRBJ1-5; D is uncertain. The germline CDR1 and CDR2 sequences are SQVTM and ANQGSEA. There are 13 residues in the CDR3. Trimming removed 6 bases from V and 4 bases from J, with 13 bases in between. CDR3 nucleotide sequence: TGCAGCGTGGTACAATCCCCTAATCAGCCCCAGCATTTT. Translation: CSVVQSPNQPQHF.

This clonotype was counted at least ten times. The chain recombines TRBV6-5 with TRBJ1-4; perhaps TRBD1 as D (5 bases). Germline V CDR1 and CDR2: MNHEY, SVGAGI. This CDR3 comprises 11 residues. V gave up 6 bases and J gave up 14 bases, with 13 bases separating them. The CDR3 DNA is TGTGCCAGCAGATCGGGCGGGGCGCTGTTTTTT. Its translation is CASRSGGALFF.

This clonotype was observed at least ten times. The chain recombines TRBV12-3 or TRBV12-4 with TRBJ1-5, with 10 bases aligning to TRBD1. The junction had 7 bases not matched to a gene; V was cut back by 5 bases and J by 6 bases. The CDR3 runs to 15 residues. CDR3 region: CASSPGTGVSQPQHF. Here the CDR3 DNA reads TGTGCCAGCAGTCCCGGGACAGGGGTTAGTCAGCCCCAGCATTTT.

This clonotype was counted ten times or more. The genes are TRBV4-2 and TRBJ2-2; D call uncertain. This CDR3 spans 14 amino acids. V was clipped by 5 bases and J by 0 bases, with 7 bases between them. Germline CDR1 LGHNA, CDR2 YNFKEQ. Here the CDR3 reads CASSSPTNTGELFF. The CDR3 coding sequence is TGTGCCAGCAGCTCGCCTACGAACACCGGGGAGCTGTTTTTT.

This chain connects TRBV6-1 to TRBJ1-2; TRBD1 might be the D (6 bases). The CDR3 spans 15 residues. The V end was cut by 6 bases, the J end by 4 bases, with 18 bases between. The V gene's germline CDR1 is MNHNS and CDR2 SASEGT. CDR3 sequence reads: CASSRNREPSYGYTF. In DNA form, the CDR3 reads TGTGCCAGCAGCCGAAACAGGGAGCCCTCCTATGGCTACACCTTC.